This TCR beta chain appears in the sequencing data of a study of blood T cell repertoires in COVID-19. The CDR3 extends over 16 amino acids. Trimming shortened V by 0 bases and J by 0 bases, and 10 bases separated the two germline ends. Germline CDR1 SGHRS, CDR2 YFSETQ. Sequencing used immunoSEQ multiplex PCR; TCRdb keeps in-frame clones, though not all of them. The sample lists around 200,000 clones, approximately 86% seen once, with approximately 4.8% in the top ten. The chain employs TRBV5-1 and TRBJ1-5; no firm D call. The clonotype was recovered from a young woman who had been exposed to COVID-19. The specimen was PBMCs or T cells enriched from blood (not recorded which). CDR3 residues: CASSLEAYSSNQPQHF. The CDR3 nucleotides are TGCGCCAGCAGCTTGGAGGCATACAGTAGCAATCAGCCCCAGCATTTT.